The 2 T cell receptor beta chains in this list originate from one sample, sequenced in a study of a mutant IDH1 vaccine in newly diagnosed glioma. No antigen has been assigned to these receptors. Repertoires were generated with immunoSEQ multiplex PCR, while TCRdb's copy carries only in-frame clones and drops some. Among about 62,000 clones listed, about 88% were seen once. Time point noted: week 11, during vaccination. With topical imiquimod, each dose of the vaccine consisted of 300 ug of mutant IDH1 20-mer peptide. The starting material was PBMCs, obtained from a glioma patient whose treatment included an IDH1 peptide vaccine. These receptors were obtained from a man in his forties with glioma.

The chain joins TRBV19 to TRBJ2-1; 9 bases fit TRBD2. The germline gives CDR1 LNHDA, CDR2 SQIVND (reference sequence). There are 14 residues in the CDR3. V dropped 8 bases and J dropped 10; count of bases not matched to a gene: 12. CDR3 nucleotides: TGTGCCAGTCAGAAGGGACTAGCTCCCGGCGAGCAGTTCTTC. Protein: CASQKGLAPGEQFF.

V gene TRBV5-1 combines with J gene TRBJ1-1; D may be TRBD1 (6 bases). The CDR3 loop spans 14 amino acids. Germline lookup yields CDR1 SGHRS and CDR2 YFSETQ. V lost 4 bases to trimming and J lost 0 bases, with 10 bases between them. The CDR3 DNA follows: TGCGCCAGCAGCCGGAGGGGGATGAACACTGAAGCTTTCTTT. Encoded protein: CASSRRGMNTEAFF.